This T cell receptor beta chain was identified during a study of blood T cell repertoires in COVID-19. Study overall: The United States, Italy and Spain provided the acute and convalescent COVID-19 samples.

The repertoire was sequenced with immunoSEQ multiplex PCR; TCRdb's copy has only in-frame clones and lacks some. The table lists 400,000 to 500,000 clones, nearly 90% of them singletons, with around 1.5% in the top ten. Cohorts were assigned according to the clinical history that participants reported. A case of COVID-19 had been met by exposed participants within 2 weeks before study entry. Per germline, CDR1 SGHDT and CDR2 YYEEEE. The CDR3 loop spans 13 amino acids. Trimming pared 1 base from V and 1 base from J, leaving 5 bases between. Specimen: PBMCs or T cells enriched from blood (not recorded which). The receptor was isolated from a woman aged 18-29 years who had been exposed to COVID-19. The gene calls are TRBV5-6 and TRBJ2-5; D call uncertain. As DNA, the CDR3 is TGTGCCAGCAGCTTGCCAGTCCAAGAGACCCAGTACTTC. Amino acid sequence: CASSLPVQETQYF.